This T cell receptor (beta chain) was retrieved from a study of blood T cells in healthy people across ages. For the second PCR, which ran for roughly 6 to 11 cycles, a sample-barcoded 5' primer and a J-beta primer mix were used. Every molecule of cDNA carried a tag from a template-switch adaptor with 12 random nucleotides. TCRdb re-called the 5' RACE reads through MiXCR, storing one row per CDR3 protein. The sample lists hundreds of thousands of distinct CDR3 sequences, 40% to 55% seen once, with around 24% in the top ten. Study-wide points: It was held that diversity estimates obtained from one million T cells represented underestimates.

This CDR3 is 16 amino acids long. Germline trimming cut 0 bases from V and 7 bases from J; bases unmatched to any gene: 7. Germline assignment: CDR1 SGDLS and CDR2 YYNGEE. This clonotype was found a few times. Its antigen remains unknown. The sample taken for sequencing was blood. The genes are TRBV9 and TRBJ2-1; 10 bases are a match to TRBD2. The clonotype was recovered from a man older than 75 in good health. CDR3 region: CASSVAAGLAWNEQFF. The DNA for the CDR3 is TGTGCCAGCAGCGTAGCGGCGGGACTAGCGTGGAATGAGCAGTTCTTC. Combining the CDR3 with reference TRBV9 and TRBJ2-1 gives the whole variable domain DSGVTQTPKHLITATGQRVTLRCSPRSGDLSVYWYQQSLDQGLQFLIQYYNGEERAKGNILERFSAQQFPDLHSELNLSSLELGDSALYFCASSVAAGLAWNEQFFGPGTRLTVL.